These T cell receptor beta chains were read from a single sample in a study of beta chain features in type 1 diabetes. Using immunoSEQ multiplex PCR, the repertoire was profiled, and TCRdb retains in-frame clones only, with some absent. The sample has around 340,000 clones, around 9% seen once. Material: central memory CD4+ T cells from blood. The receptors were gathered from a man between 25 and 39 years old with type 1 diabetes. The CDR3 runs from the conserved cysteine through the conserved F or W. Each record gives: clone size, CDR3 length, J gene, D gene, V gene, CDR3 DNA, CDR3 protein. A D gene is named only where the DNA matches it firmly. Some rows have no size entry. The others give once, few or many, or a class for an expanded clone.

many | 15 | TRBJ2-3 | NA | TRBV4-3 | TGCGCCAGCAGCCTCTCGGGGGCCCGCACAGATACGCAGTATTTT | CASSLSGARTDTQYF
NA | 14 | TRBJ2-3 | NA | TRBV6-6 | TGTGCCAGCAGTGGTCAATTGGGCACAGATACGCAGTATTTT | CASSGQLGTDTQYF
NA | 15 | TRBJ2-1 | NA | TRBV28 | TGTGCCAGCAGTCCGGGGGAAGGGGTATACAATGAGCAGTTCTTC | CASSPGEGVYNEQFF
few | 12 | TRBJ1-2 | NA | TRBV13 | TGTGCCAGCAGCTTAGGGGGAGATGGCTACACCTTC | CASSLGGDGYTF
few | 13 | TRBJ2-1 | NA | TRBV9 | TGTGCCAGCAGCGTGGCTGGAGGCAATGAGCAGTTCTTC | CASSVAGGNEQFF
few | 12 | TRBJ1-1 | NA | TRBV6-5 | TGTGCCAGCAGACAGGGCTTGACTGAAGCTTTCTTT | CASRQGLTEAFF
once | 15 | TRBJ1-1 | TRBD1 | TRBV7-2 | TGTGCCAGCAGCCGCGGACAGGGGGTTTTCGCTGAAGCTTTCTTT | CASSRGQGVFAEAFF
NA | 12 | TRBJ1-1 | TRBD1 | TRBV10-3 | TGTGCCATCGGGGACAGAAACACTGAAGCTTTCTTT | CAIGDRNTEAFF
NA | 14 | TRBJ1-4 | NA | TRBV27 | TGTGCCAGCTCAGACAGTTCAACTAATGAAAAACTGTTTTTT | CASSDSSTNEKLFF
many | 13 | TRBJ2-7 | NA | TRBV21-1 | TGTGCCAGCAGCAAAAGCGTCATCTACGAGCAGTACTTC | CASSKSVIYEQYF
NA | 14 | TRBJ2-5 | NA | TRBV11-2 | TGTGCCAGCAGCTTAGCGGCCCACTCCGAGACCCAGTACTTC | CASSLAAHSETQYF
NA | 15 | TRBJ2-3 | NA | TRBV30 | TGTGCCTGGAGTTCAGGGGTCCCAAGCACAGATACGCAGTATTTT | CAWSSGVPSTDTQYF
few | 13 | TRBJ2-7 | NA | TRBV11-2 | TGTGCCAGCAGCTTAGTTCCCTACGGAGAGCAGTACTTC | CASSLVPYGEQYF
NA | 17 | TRBJ2-5 | TRBD2 | TRBV5-1 | TGCGCCAGCAGCCCCGACCTAGCGGGGAGGTACCAAGAGACCCAGTACTTC | CASSPDLAGRYQETQYF
NA | 15 | TRBJ2-7 | TRBD2 | TRBV6-6 | TGTGCCAGCAGTTTGGCGACTAGCGGGTACTACGAGCAGTACTTC | CASSLATSGYYEQYF
few | 12 | TRBJ1-2 | NA | TRBV18 | TGTGCCAGCTCACCGGATAGATATGGCTACACCTTC | CASSPDRYGYTF
NA | 13 | TRBJ2-5 | NA | TRBV7-7 | TGTGCCAGCAGCTGGGTTGGGGGAGAGACCCAGTACTTC | CASSWVGGETQYF
NA | 16 | TRBJ2-3 | TRBD2 | TRBV25-1 | TGTGCCAGCAGTGAAGGAACTAGCGGGCACACAGATACGCAGTATTTT | CASSEGTSGHTDTQYF
few | 14 | TRBJ1-1 | NA | TRBV4-1 | TGCGCCAGCTATGGACCTCTCCGGGGAACTGAAGCTTTCTTT | CASYGPLRGTEAFF
NA | 15 | TRBJ1-5 | TRBD1 | TRBV2 | TGTGCCAGCAGGAGCCGGGACAGGGGTTCTCAGCCCCAGCATTTT | CASRSRDRGSQPQHF
few | 15 | TRBJ2-7 | TRBD1 | TRBV14 | TGTGCCAGCAGCCAAGGCCGGGACAGGAGGAACGAGCAGTACTTC | CASSQGRDRRNEQYF
few | 15 | TRBJ2-3 | NA | TRBV5-1 | TGCGCCAGCAGCTTGGCCAGGGGAGGAACAGATACGCAGTATTTT | CASSLARGGTDTQYF
few | 13 | TRBJ1-1 | NA | TRBV7-9 | TGTGCCAGCAGCTTAGCGAGCCGGGGTGAAGCTTTCTTT | CASSLASRGEAFF
NA | 16 | TRBJ2-6 | TRBD1 | TRBV7-2 | TGTGCCAGCAGCGGACAGGGCCGCTCTGGGGCCAACGTCCTGACTTTC | CASSGQGRSGANVLTF
few | 14 | TRBJ2-3 | NA | TRBV7-9 | TGTGCCAGCAGGGGACGGGGCGAAACAGATACGCAGTATTTT | CASRGRGETDTQYF
few | 14 | TRBJ2-5 | NA | TRBV6-5 | TGTGCCAGCGAGACTATCCCCAGCCTCGGGACCCAGTACTTC | CASETIPSLGTQYF
NA | 13 | TRBJ2-1 | NA | TRBV7-2 | TGTGCCAGCAGCTTATTCCCAAATCTAGAGCAGTTCTTC | CASSLFPNLEQFF
few | 14 | TRBJ2-7 | NA | TRBV28 | TGTGCCAGCAGTTTAGGGACCCACGTTCGGGAGCAGTACTTC | CASSLGTHVREQYF
NA | 16 | TRBJ2-1 | TRBD2 | TRBV11-2 | TGTGCCAGCACCCTAAGACTAGCGGGGATCTACAATGAGCAGTTCTTC | CASTLRLAGIYNEQFF
NA | 12 | TRBJ2-1 | NA | TRBV5-1 | TGCGCCAGCAGGTCTCCGGGGGATGAGCAGTTCTTC | CASRSPGDEQFF
few | 14 | TRBJ2-7 | NA | TRBV2 | TGTGCCAGCAGTGAAGGAGCGTCGCAATACGAGCAGTACTTC | CASSEGASQYEQYF
NA | 15 | TRBJ2-2 | TRBD2 | TRBV6-5 | TGTGCCAGCAGAACGGGACTATGGGAAACCGGGGAGCTGTTTTTT | CASRTGLWETGELFF
NA | 15 | TRBJ2-3 | NA | TRBV6-5 | TGTGCCAGCAAACGCTTAAGCGGAAACACAGATACGCAGTATTTT | CASKRLSGNTDTQYF
NA | 17 | TRBJ2-2 | NA | TRBV21-1 | TGTGCCAGCAGCAAAGGGAACGGGGGGTCGGACACCGGGGAGCTGTTTTTT | CASSKGNGGSDTGELFF
few | 13 | TRBJ2-5 | NA | TRBV28 | TGTGCCAGCAGTTTGGGCTACCAAGAGACCCAGTACTTC | CASSLGYQETQYF
few | 12 | TRBJ2-1 | NA | TRBV30 | TGTGCCTGGTCCAGGGGATACAATGAGCAGTTCTTC | CAWSRGYNEQFF
few | 15 | TRBJ2-5 | NA | TRBV28 | TGTGCCAGCAGCTCGGATGCGGAGGGGGTAGGGGCCCAGTACTTC | CASSSDAEGVGAQYF
few | 13 | TRBJ2-7 | TRBD1 | TRBV29-1 | TGCAGCGCAGGACAGGGGTTAGAGTACGAGCAGTACTTC | CSAGQGLEYEQYF
few | 14 | TRBJ1-2 | NA | TRBV5-1 | TGCGCCAGCAGCTCATTCGGCCAGAACTATGGCTACACCTTC | CASSSFGQNYGYTF
NA | 18 | TRBJ2-6 | TRBD2 | TRBV19 | TGTGCCAGTAGTCCAAATCGGGAGGGGAGAGGAGGGGCCAACGTCCTGACTTTC | CASSPNREGRGGANVLTF
NA | 17 | TRBJ1-4 | NA | TRBV9 | TGTGCCAGCAGCGTAGCTACGGGGGGTTCCCAGGGTGAAAAACTGTTTTTT | CASSVATGGSQGEKLFF
few | 14 | TRBJ1-2 | NA | TRBV6-1 | TGTGCCAGCAGTGAGGCGGGCTCTAACTATGGCTACACCTTC | CASSEAGSNYGYTF
NA | 16 | TRBJ2-5 | TRBD2 | TRBV18 | TGTGCCAGCTCACCGGCGACTAGCGGGGTTCTAGAGACCCAGTACTTC | CASSPATSGVLETQYF
few | 13 | TRBJ1-5 | NA | TRBV19 | TGTGCCAGTAGTTTCGTGCGGGGACAGCCCCAGCATTTT | CASSFVRGQPQHF
many | 13 | TRBJ1-2 | TRBD1 | TRBV28 | TGTGCCAGCAGTCTGGGACAGGGGGGTGGCTACACCTTC | CASSLGQGGGYTF
NA | 15 | TRBJ1-6 | NA | TRBV6-5 | TGTGCCAGCAGTTCCCAGGACAGTTCTAATTCACCCCTCCACTTT | CASSSQDSSNSPLHF